The 29 T cell receptor beta chains given below trace back to one sample, sequenced in a study of T cells expressing NK-cell markers. With the 5' RACE reads reprocessed, TCRdb shows one record per CDR3 protein and no DNA. Its clone listing holds about 300,000 distinct CDR3 sequences. Sequenced material: blood T cells: a sorted CD56 or NKG2C T cell subset, CD4+ or CD8+ T cells, or bulk PBMC T cells (not recorded which). These receptors were collected from a woman between 18 and 69 years old in good health.

The rearrangement links TRBV7-2 to TRBJ1-2; TCRdb's assignment of TRBD1 cannot be checked, as there is no DNA. Per germline, CDR1 SGHTA and CDR2 FQGNSA. CDR3 length: 17 residues. The CDR3 spells CASSPRVARGPNYGYTF.

This sequence joins TRBV5-1 and TRBJ1-4; TCRdb gives TRBD1 as the D gene, but with no DNA this cannot be confirmed. This CDR3 has 15 amino acids. CDR1 SGHRS and CDR2 YFSETQ come from the germline V gene. This CDR3 reads CASTQGRGTNEKLFF.

The chain joins TRBV3-1 to TRBJ2-7. Germline lookup yields CDR1 LGHDT and CDR2 YNNKEL (reference sequence). This CDR3 has 14 residues. The CDR3 protein is CASSQVGSSYEQYF.

V gene TRBV6-5 combines with J gene TRBJ1-1. The CDR3 loop spans 12 amino acids. The germline CDR1 and CDR2 sequences are MNHEY and SVGAGI. The CDR3 spells CASSSGSTEAFF.

The V gene is TRBV20-1, the J gene TRBJ2-6. This CDR3 has 14 residues. CDR1 and CDR2 from the germline V gene are DFQATT and SNEGSKA (reference sequence). The CDR3 protein is CSARVGAGANVLTF.

This chain connects TRBV28 to TRBJ1-5; TCRdb reports TRBD1, a call that lacks DNA to check it against. Germline assignment: CDR1 MDHEN and CDR2 SYDVKM. The CDR3 loop spans 15 amino acids. The CDR3 sequence is CASSPATGALQPQHF.

V usage is TRBV4-1 and J usage is TRBJ2-5; TCRdb designates TRBD2, a call that cannot be tested without DNA. Germline lookup yields CDR1 MGHRA and CDR2 YSYEKL. CDR3 length equals 14 residues. CDR3 sequence: CASSTLSGKETQYF.

The rearrangement links TRBV5-1 to TRBJ2-2; TCRdb proposes TRBD2, but this gene call is untestable without DNA. Germline V lookup: CDR1 SGHRS, CDR2 YFSETQ. The CDR3 loop spans 15 amino acids. CDR3 protein: CASSLVAGGAGELFF.

V usage is TRBV6-1 and J usage is TRBJ1-2. The CDR3 covers 13 residues. Germline V gene data show CDR1 as MNHNS and CDR2 as SASEGT. CDR3 region: CASSVTANYGYTF.

This chain joins TRBV20-1 and TRBJ2-5; TCRdb's D gene call, TRBD1, goes unchecked for lack of DNA. CDR3 length equals 15 residues. CDR1 DFQATT and CDR2 SNEGSKA come from the germline V gene (reference sequence). CDR3 sequence: CSATSYRGMGETQYF.

This chain uses TRBV4-2 with TRBJ2-1; absent DNA, TCRdb's TRBD2 call cannot be checked. The CDR3 is 17 residues long. Germline lookup yields CDR1 LGHNA and CDR2 YNFKEQ. The CDR3 is CASSQEGIAETYNEQFF.

CDR3 protein: CASSLASSGTAPYEQYF. The chain is built from TRBV7-2 and TRBJ2-7; as DNA is missing, the TRBD1 call by TCRdb cannot be tested. The CDR3 runs to 17 residues. CDR1 is SGHTA and CDR2 is FQGNSA in the germline V gene. The complete variable domain, with remaining parts taken from reference TRBV7-2 and TRBJ2-7, reads GAGVSQSPSNKVTEKGKDVELRCDPISGHTALYWYRQSLGQGLEFLIYFQGNSAPDKSGLPSDRFSAERTGGSVSTLTIQRTQQEDSAVYLCASSLASSGTAPYEQYFGPGTRLTVT.

The chain joins TRBV6-5 to TRBJ2-7. The CDR3 is made up of 14 amino acids. Germline V CDR1 and CDR2: MNHEY, SVGAGI. The CDR3 spells CASSYSNGDIEQYF.

This chain links TRBV11-2 with TRBJ1-2; TCRdb proposes TRBD1, but this gene call is untestable without DNA. Germline assignment: CDR1 SGHAT and CDR2 FQNNGV. The CDR3 is 12 amino acids. The CDR3: CASSPLGGGYTF. Drawing the rest from reference TRBV11-2 and TRBJ1-2, the complete variable domain is EAGVAQSPRYKIIEKRQSVAFWCNPISGHATLYWYQQILGQGPKLLIQFQNNGVVDDSQLPKDRFSAERLKGVDSTLKIQPAKLEDSAVYLCASSPLGGGYTFGSGTRLTVV.

This chain uses TRBV12-3 or TRBV12-4 with TRBJ1-2; TCRdb outputs TRBD1, but without DNA this stays unchecked. This CDR3 region has 16 residues. The chain's CDR3 is CASSLETGNRAIGYTF.

This chain uses TRBV20-1 with TRBJ2-3; TCRdb gives TRBD1 as the D gene, but with no DNA this cannot be confirmed. In germline, CDR1 is DFQATT, CDR2 SNEGSKA (reference sequence). The length of the CDR3 is 14 residues. The CDR3 is CSAPFGGGGDTQYF.

J is TRBJ2-2 and V is TRBV7-2; absent DNA, TCRdb's TRBD1 call cannot be checked. Germline V gene lookup returns CDR1 SGHTA and CDR2 FQGNSA. The CDR3 has 14 amino acids. CDR3: CASSLGQGSGELFF.

The V gene is TRBV20-1, the J gene TRBJ1-1; the TCRdb call, TRBD1, lacks DNA for checking. The germline V gene has CDR1 DFQATT and CDR2 SNEGSKA (reference sequence). The CDR3 loop spans 15 amino acids. This chain's CDR3 is CSARAAGLLNTEAFF.

The rearrangement uses TRBV7-3 and TRBJ2-1. Per germline, CDR1 SGHTA and CDR2 FQGTGA. The CDR3 loop spans 15 amino acids. The CDR3 loop is CASSFRLETTYEQFF.

V and J are TRBV20-1 and TRBJ2-2; TCRdb reports TRBD2, a call that lacks DNA to check it against. The length of the CDR3 is 16 residues. Germline V lookup: CDR1 DFQATT, CDR2 SNEGSKA (reference sequence). The CDR3 loop reads CSASRTSGLYTGELFF.

The rearrangement links TRBV20-1 to TRBJ2-1; TCRdb indicates TRBD2, and absent DNA this call remains unverified. Germline loops: CDR1 DFQATT, CDR2 SNEGSKA (reference sequence). CDR3 length equals 17 residues. CDR3: CSASPMEGTSGYNEQFF.

The V call is TRBV5-4, the J call TRBJ2-1; TCRdb names TRBD2, which stays unverified in the absence of DNA. The CDR3 length is 16 residues. CDR1 is SGHNT, CDR2 YYREEE, per germline (reference sequence). CDR3 amino acids: CASSFSSGRAPTEQFF. The full variable domain, with the rest looked up from reference TRBV5-4 and TRBJ2-1, is ETGVTQSPTHLIKTRGQQVTLRCSSQSGHNTVSWYQQALGQGPQFIFQYYREEENGRGNFPPRFSGLQFPNYSSELNVNALELDDSALYLCASSFSSGRAPTEQFFGPGTRLTVL.

The chain joins TRBV18 to TRBJ1-4; TCRdb's D call, TRBD1, is unchecked because there is no DNA. CDR3 size: 14 residues. The germline V gene encodes CDR1 KGHSH and CDR2 LQKENI. This chain's CDR3 is CASSQGTGVEKLFF.

This chain joins TRBV4-3 and TRBJ1-5; TCRdb's assignment of TRBD1 cannot be checked, as there is no DNA. The CDR3 extends over 16 amino acids. Per germline, CDR1 LGHNA and CDR2 YSLEER. The CDR3 sequence: CASSQEWGASNQPQHF.

V usage is TRBV11-2 and J usage is TRBJ2-3; TCRdb indicates TRBD1, and absent DNA this call remains unverified. The CDR3 extends over 15 amino acids. Germline lookup yields CDR1 SGHAT and CDR2 FQNNGV. CDR3 loop: CASRSLRGGADTQYF.

CDR3 amino acids: CASSVAASEYTGELFF. J is TRBJ2-2 and V is TRBV9; the D call from TCRdb, TRBD2, cannot be confirmed without DNA. The CDR3 is 16 residues long. Germline CDR1 and CDR2: SGDLS and YYNGEE.

This chain's CDR3 is CAWSPTDTQYF. The chain combines TRBV30 with TRBJ2-3. This CDR3 is built from 11 residues. Germline CDR1 GTSNPN, CDR2 SVGIG (reference sequence). Supplemented by reference TRBV30 and TRBJ2-3, the full variable domain reads SQTIHQWPATLVQPVGSPLSLECTVEGTSNPNLYWYRQAAGRGLQLLFYSVGIGQISSEVPQNLSASRPQDRQFILSSKKLLLSDSGFYLCAWSPTDTQYFGPGTRLTVL.

This sequence joins TRBV4-3 and TRBJ1-5. Germline loops: CDR1 LGHNA, CDR2 YSLEER. The length of the CDR3 is 13 residues. CDR3 amino acids: CASSRGSDQPQHF.

This rearrangement joins TRBV12-3 or TRBV12-4 to TRBJ2-1; TCRdb's assignment of TRBD1 cannot be checked, as there is no DNA. CDR3 size: 13 residues. CDR3 protein: CASSKDSYNEQFF.